A selection of T cell receptor beta chains follows, all from one sample in a study of T-cell reconstitution after alpha-beta-depleted transplantation in children. TCRdb analysed the PCR reads with MiXCR anew, one entry per CDR3 protein. Of approximately 800,000 distinct CDR3 sequences listed, about 16% are singletons. The source material was PBMCs, mostly from graft donor cells, sampled 360 days after TCRalphabeta/CD19-depleted stem cell transplant. The receptors originated from a male patient between 10 and 17 years old who had a stem cell transplant for acute lymphoblastic leukemia, so the T cells may come from the graft donor. Both conserved end residues are part of each CDR3. D genes are given only for firm matches. Not all rows give a size; the values are once, few, many and, for expanded clones, a class.

D | J | V | size | CDR3 | DNA
. | TRBJ2-5 | TRBV21-1 | few | CASGKNSGDSQETQYF | TGTGCCAGCGGTAAGAATAGCGGAGACTCCCAAGAGACCCAGTACTTC
. | TRBJ1-4 | TRBV5-1 | few | CASSFVPATNEKLFF | TGCGCCAGCAGCTTCGTCCCCGCAACTAATGAAAAACTGTTTTTT
. | TRBJ2-2 | TRBV12-3/TRBV12-4 | few | CASSPANSNTGELFF | TGTGCCAGCAGTCCCGCTAATTCGAACACCGGGGAGCTGTTTTTT
. | TRBJ2-7 | TRBV5-1 | many | CASSRGQGTTHYEQYF | TGCGCCAGCAGCCGAGGGCAGGGTACCACCCACTACGAGCAGTACTTC
. | TRBJ2-2 | TRBV5-5 | many | CASSLTSNTGELFF | TGTGCCAGCAGCTTGACTTCCAACACCGGGGAGCTGTTTTTT
. | TRBJ2-2 | TRBV2 | many | CASTGDGFTGELFF | TGTGCCAGCACGGGGGACGGATTTACCGGGGAGCTGTTTTTT
. | TRBJ2-6 | TRBV5-8 | . | CASSLGQRGAGANVLTF | TGTGCCAGCAGCTTGGGACAAAGGGGTGCTGGGGCCAACGTCCTGACTTTC
. | TRBJ2-1 | TRBV6-1 | . | CASSETPSVYNEQFF | TGTGCCAGCAGTGAAACACCTAGCGTATACAATGAGCAGTTCTTC
TRBD1 | TRBJ1-3 | TRBV20-1 | few | CSARSTGAPGNTIYF | TGCAGTGCTAGATCGACAGGGGCGCCCGGAAACACCATATATTTT
TRBD2 | TRBJ2-7 | TRBV6-5 | . | CASSYAASGIYEQYF | TGTGCCAGCAGTTACGCGGCTAGCGGGATCTACGAGCAGTACTTC
TRBD1 | TRBJ2-2 | TRBV4-1 | . | CASSRQGGGPRELFF | TGCGCCAGCAGCCGACAGGGGGGCGGACCCCGGGAGCTGTTTTTT
TRBD2 | TRBJ2-7 | TRBV29-1 | few | CSVGGRAYEQYF | TGCAGCGTTGGTGGGAGGGCCTACGAGCAGTACTTC
. | TRBJ1-3 | TRBV7-6 | . | CASSSVLSGNTIYF | TGTGCCAGCAGCTCCGTCCTAAGCGGAAACACCATATATTTT
TRBD1 | TRBJ1-2 | TRBV5-4 | . | CASSRTGGDGYTF | TGTGCCAGCAGCCGGACAGGGGGCGATGGCTACACCTTC
. | TRBJ2-1 | TRBV2 | . | CASSPFREAYNEQFF | TGTGCCAGCAGCCCCTTCCGGGAAGCCTACAATGAGCAGTTCTTC
. | TRBJ2-7 | TRBV18 | few | CASSPHRNINLEQYF | TGTGCCAGCTCACCTCATAGGAATATCAACTTAGAGCAGTACTTC
. | TRBJ2-5 | TRBV4-1 | . | CASSHAGTWDQETQYF | TGCGCCAGCAGCCATGCCGGGACTTGGGACCAAGAGACCCAGTACTTC
. | TRBJ2-7 | TRBV15 | many | CATETVLSYEQYF | TGTGCCACCGAGACGGTTCTCTCCTACGAGCAGTACTTC
. | TRBJ2-1 | TRBV27 | few | CASRRWGDHTRSYNEQFF | TGTGCCAGCAGGAGGTGGGGCGACCACACCCGCTCCTACAATGAGCAGTTCTTC
TRBD1 | TRBJ2-3 | TRBV28 | many | CASSFYRTGDSNTQYF | TGTGCCAGCAGTTTTTACCGGACAGGGGATTCAAATACGCAGTATTTT
TRBD2 | TRBJ2-7 | TRBV7-9 | few | CASSSTSGDYEQYF | TGTGCCAGCAGCTCCACTAGCGGGGACTACGAGCAGTACTTC
TRBD1 | TRBJ1-5 | TRBV18 | few | CASSPSGQAASNQPQHF | TGTGCCAGCTCACCCTCCGGACAGGCCGCCAGCAATCAGCCCCAGCATTTT
TRBD2 | TRBJ2-3 | TRBV7-9 | few | CASSSGTSGRGVDTQYF | TGTGCCAGCAGCTCAGGGACTAGCGGGAGGGGCGTGGATACGCAGTATTTT
. | TRBJ1-1 | TRBV6-5 | few | CASSPGGVLLTEAFF | TGTGCCAGCAGTCCCGGAGGGGTGTTACTCACTGAAGCTTTCTTT
. | TRBJ2-1 | TRBV27 | many | CASRNQQNEQFF | TGTGCCAGTCGAAACCAACAGAATGAGCAGTTCTTC
TRBD2 | TRBJ2-5 | TRBV12-5 | few | CAFSGTSGMWEETQYF | TGTGCTTTTTCCGGGACTAGCGGGATGTGGGAAGAGACCCAGTACTTC